The 19 T cell receptor beta chains below come from one sample, sequenced in a study of neurological immune-mediated disorders. Indicated time point: longitudinal time-point 1 (baseline). TCRdb itself ran the 5' RACE reads through MiXCR, one entry per CDR3 protein. Counted here are some 60,000 distinct CDR3 sequences, around 10% occurring once; the ten biggest clones make up around 6.7%. Source material: PBMCs. These receptors all stem from a male donor with HTLV-1-associated myelopathy (HAM/TSP).

This clonotype was recorded many times. V gene TRBV28 combines with J gene TRBJ2-7; D remains unclear. Deletions cut 1 base from V and 0 bases from J, with 7 bases between. Germline-derived CDR1 and CDR2 are MDHEN and SYDVKM. The CDR3 runs to 14 residues. CDR3: CASSLYSTSYEQYF. The DNA for the CDR3 is TGTGCCAGCAGTTTATACTCGACCTCCTACGAGCAGTACTTC.

There are many counts of this clonotype. V is TRBV7-8 and J is TRBJ2-7; 8 nucleotides agree with TRBD2. The ends lost 4 bases at V and 2 bases at J; junction bases unmatched: 13. The V gene's germline CDR1 is SGHVS and CDR2 FQNEAQ. The CDR3 totals 17 residues. The CDR3 DNA sequence: TGTGCCAGCAGCTCGCGAGCGGGGGCCAATGCGGCCTACGAGCAGTACTTC. Encoded protein: CASSSRAGANAAYEQYF.

In this sample, this clonotype turned up many times. The chain carries TRBV7-2 and TRBJ1-3; the D is unclear. Germline V gene data show CDR1 as SGHTA and CDR2 as FQGNSA. Trimming shortened V by 6 bases and J by 0 bases, and 9 bases separated the two germline ends. The CDR3 loop spans 14 amino acids. CDR3: CASSFPSSGNTIYF. The CDR3 DNA follows: TGTGCCAGCAGTTTCCCGAGCTCTGGAAACACCATATATTTT.

This clonotype was observed many times. The rearrangement uses TRBV27 and TRBJ2-1, with D perhaps TRBD1 (6 bases). Germline CDR1 is MNHEY and CDR2 is SMNVEV (reference sequence). V lost 6 bases and J lost 0, with 9 bases in between. The CDR3 runs to 14 residues. The CDR3 region is CASREGVSYNEQFF. The CDR3 region has the DNA TGTGCCAGCAGAGAGGGGGTCTCCTACAATGAGCAGTTCTTC.

This clonotype was observed many times. The genes are TRBV3-1 and TRBJ2-5, with unresolved D. This CDR3 spans 14 amino acids. V was shortened by 1 base and J by 0 bases, with 6 bases between the two germline ends. Germline-derived CDR1 and CDR2 are LGHDT and YNNKEL (reference sequence). The chain's CDR3 is CASSQGPYQETQYF. The CDR3 nucleotides are TGTGCCAGCAGCCAAGGACCGTACCAAGAGACCCAGTACTTC.

This clonotype occurred many times. J is TRBJ1-6 and V is TRBV27; D is unclear. V dropped 7 bases and J dropped 9 bases, with 16 bases sitting between them. Germline values: CDR1 MNHEY, CDR2 SMNVEV (reference sequence). The CDR3 sequence is 14 residues long. The CDR3 region is CASKRRSQRSPLHF. The CDR3 DNA reads as TGTGCCAGCAAAAGGAGGAGTCAGCGTTCACCCCTCCACTTT.

Many counts were recorded for this clonotype. The chain combines TRBV14 with TRBJ2-1; 11 bases map to TRBD1. The junction had 4 bases not matched to a gene; V was cut back by 5 bases and J by 4 bases. CDR3 length equals 15 residues. Germline V gene data show CDR1 as SGHDN and CDR2 as FVKESK. In DNA, the CDR3 is TGTGCCAGCAGCAAAGGGACAGGGGGATACAATGAGCAGTTCTTC. Translated, it gives CASSKGTGGYNEQFF.

This clonotype occurred a few times. The V and J genes are TRBV9 and TRBJ2-3; TRBD1 might be the D (5 bases). The germline V and J ends were trimmed by 0 bases and 2 bases, with 13 bases remaining between them. CDR3 length: 16 residues. CDR1 is SGDLS and CDR2 is YYNGEE in the germline V gene. CDR3: CASSVDPGLVTDTQYF. In DNA form, the CDR3 reads TGTGCCAGCAGCGTAGATCCAGGGTTGGTCACAGATACGCAGTATTTT.

This clonotype has ten or more counts. The chain has TRBV6-1 and TRBJ2-1; maybe TRBD2 (6 bases). Trimming removed 9 bases from V and 0 bases from J, with 15 bases in between. This CDR3 region has 15 residues. Germline V gives CDR1 MNHNS, CDR2 SASEGT. The CDR3 bases are TGTGCCAGTAGCCGGAGGGAAAACTCCTACAATGAGCAGTTCTTC. This sequence encodes CASSRRENSYNEQFF.

This clonotype came up many times. V and J are TRBV10-3 and TRBJ2-3; a weak D match, TRBD2 (6 bases). V lost 6 bases, J lost 0 bases, and 10 bases lay in between. The CDR3 loop spans 14 amino acids. Germline assignment: CDR1 ENHRY and CDR2 SYGVKD. CDR3: CAIRGGDSTDTQYF. The DNA of the CDR3 is TGTGCCATCAGAGGCGGGGACAGCACAGATACGCAGTATTTT.

Many counts were recorded for this clonotype. V usage is TRBV25-1 and J usage is TRBJ2-2; 11 bases match TRBD1. V shed 1 base, J shed 5 bases, and the junction held 3 bases outside the gene matches. CDR3 length: 16 residues. Germline loops: CDR1 MGHDK, CDR2 SYGVNS. The CDR3 DNA reads as TGTGCCAGCAGTGAATCGGGGACAGGGGGGACCGGGGAGCTGTTTTTT. It codes for CASSESGTGGTGELFF.

In this sample, this clonotype turned up many times. The CDR3 DNA sequence: TGTGCCAGCAGCCGACCCTACGGGGGGGTAGCAGATACGCAGTATTTT. This gives the protein CASSRPYGGVADTQYF. This rearrangement joins TRBV7-2 to TRBJ2-3, with 8 bases identical to TRBD2. Germline values: CDR1 SGHTA, CDR2 FQGNSA. With 5 bases clipped from V and 4 bases from J, the junction kept 11 bases outside the gene matches. The CDR3 runs 16 residues.

This clonotype was detected many times. This sequence joins TRBV7-2 and TRBJ2-3; D is undetermined. Germline values: CDR1 SGHTA, CDR2 FQGNSA. V dropped 1 base and J dropped 0 bases, with 5 bases sitting between them. CDR3 length: 14 residues. The DNA for the CDR3 is TGTGCCAGCAGCTTAGGCCCCAGCACAGATACGCAGTATTTT. Encoded protein: CASSLGPSTDTQYF.

This clonotype is termed medium-sized (0.01 to 0.1%). The chain employs TRBV7-6 and TRBJ1-5, with D perhaps matching TRBD1 (5 bases). The length of the CDR3 is 14 residues. The V and J ends lost 0 bases and 5 bases respectively, with 8 bases between them. CDR1 is SGHVS and CDR2 is FNYEAQ in the germline V gene. CDR3 in DNA: TGTGCCAGCAGCTTAGCAGGAGGGGATCAGCCCCAGCATTTT. This codes for CASSLAGGDQPQHF.

This clonotype has ten or more counts. The chain recombines TRBV4-3 with TRBJ2-3; D is perhaps TRBD2 (6 bases). CDR3 length: 16 residues. Trimming removed 1 base at V and 3 bases at J, with 14 bases between. CDR1 and CDR2 from the germline V gene are LGHNA and YSLEER. In DNA, the CDR3 is TGCGCCAGCAGCCAAGGAGGCGGGGTCGGAACAGATACGCAGTATTTT. It translates to CASSQGGGVGTDTQYF.

In its sample, this clonotype was seen many times. V gene TRBV6-1 combines with J gene TRBJ2-7; the D call may be TRBD1 or TRBD2 (5 bases each). The CDR3 runs 16 residues. The V end lost 5 bases, the J end lost 0 bases, and 17 bases lay between the germline ends. Germline V CDR1 and CDR2: MNHNS, SASEGT. The CDR3 loop reads CASSRTSGTGSYEQYF. CDR3 nucleotides: TGTGCCAGCAGTAGAACCTCCGGGACGGGCTCCTACGAGCAGTACTTC.

As concerns this clonotype: Being one base from a much bigger clone, this may be a read error. This sequence joins TRBV20-1 and TRBJ2-2, with 9 bases matching TRBD1. Per germline, CDR1 DFQATT and CDR2 SNEGSKA (reference sequence). This CDR3 is built from 15 residues. CDR3 sequence: CSATGTGKNTVELFF. CDR3 nucleotide sequence: TGCAGTGCTACCGGGACAGGGAAGAACACCGTGGAGCTGTTTTTT.

This clonotype was counted many times. This chain links TRBV29-1 with TRBJ1-2; the match to TRBD1 covers 8 bases. Germline CDR1 and CDR2: SQVTM and ANQGSEA. With 6 bases clipped from V and 0 bases from J, the junction kept 3 bases outside the gene matches. This CDR3 region has 13 residues. The CDR3 coding sequence is TGCAGCGTGGACAGGGCATCTAACTATGGCTACACCTTC. This codes for CSVDRASNYGYTF.

This clonotype was counted many times. The rearrangement uses TRBV18 and TRBJ2-4; no firm D call. V lost 0 bases to trimming and J lost 0 bases, with 12 bases between them. The CDR3 runs 17 residues. Per the germline V gene, CDR1 is KGHSH and CDR2 is LQKENI. The CDR3 is CASSPPWAALAKNIQYF. The CDR3 DNA follows: TGTGCCAGCTCACCACCGTGGGCAGCGTTAGCCAAAAACATTCAGTACTTC.